The T cell receptor (beta chain) described here comes from a study of post-analysis software for immune sequencing data. Study-wide background: Disease trajectories encompassed relapsing-remitting, secondary progressive and progressive-relapsing multiple sclerosis. Study-level results: Multiple sclerosis patients showed significantly lower normalized Chao1 diversity than controls did. Controls had lower frequencies than patients of four or five TRBV segments, which included TRBV5-6, TRBV5-1 and TRBV20-1. Samples from one preparation batch, clustered by F measure, grouped strongly together.

V was cut by 1 base and J by 5 bases, with 7 bases left in between. CDR3 length: 12 amino acids. From germline, CDR1 is SGHRS and CDR2 YFSETQ. This clonotype was counted only a few times. No antigen is known for it. Prepared TCR beta cDNA libraries contained unique molecular identifiers. cDNA molecules numbering roughly 0.5 million came from roughly 1 to 10 million T cells. TCRdb re-derived calls from the PCR reads in MiXCR, one entry per CDR3 protein. The data hold hundreds of thousands of distinct CDR3 sequences, with 53% observed a single time. Specimen: blood. The chain couples TRBV5-1 to TRBJ2-7, with D possibly matching TRBD1 (6 bases). The source of this sequence is a girl aged 5-17 years with multiple sclerosis. CDR3 bases: TGCGCCAGCAGCTTGCCAGGGGACGAGCAGTACTTC. Translation: CASSLPGDEQYF.